The 26 T cell receptor beta chains given below trace back to one sample, sequenced in a study of T-cell memory formation after mild COVID-19. Each CDR3 protein gets one entry after TCRdb re-called the 5' RACE reads with MiXCR. Seen here are fewer than 95,000 distinct CDR3 sequences, roughly 15% observed once, and the top ten hold approximately 40%. Sample: PBMCs or a T cell subset sorted from them (not recorded which). The receptors here all came from a man in his late teens or twenties who had mild COVID-19 (a few samples of this study predate the infection). Cell type and time point are not known.

This clonotype was counted ten times or more. This chain uses TRBV5-1 with TRBJ2-2; a weak D match, TRBD2 (6 bases). Germline assignment: CDR1 SGHRS and CDR2 YFSETQ. The CDR3 runs 16 residues. V was clipped by 5 bases and J by 1 base, with 15 bases between them. DNA of the CDR3: TGCGCCAGCAGTATAACGCTAGCGTGGAACACCGGGGAGCTGTTTTTT. Residues: CASSITLAWNTGELFF.

This clonotype was recorded a few times. The chain uses TRBV5-5 and TRBJ2-7; weak D call: TRBD2 (6 bases). The germline V and J ends were trimmed by 2 bases and 5 bases, with 14 bases remaining between them. The CDR3 spans 14 residues. CDR1 and CDR2 from the germline V gene are SGHKS and YYEKEE (reference sequence). As DNA, the CDR3 is TGTGCCAGCAGCTTTTACGGAAGGGAGGACGAGCAGTACTTC. It translates to CASSFYGREDEQYF. The variable domain in full, with the rest retrieved from reference TRBV5-5 and TRBJ2-7, is DAGVTQSPTHLIKTRGQQVTLRCSPISGHKSVSWYQQVLGQGPQFIFQYYEKEERGRGNFPDRFSARQFPNYSSELNVNALLLGDSALYLCASSFYGREDEQYFGPGTRLTVT.

The chain is built from TRBV13 and TRBJ2-7; D might be TRBD1 or TRBD2, each matching 5 bases. CDR1 is PRHDT and CDR2 is FYEKMQ in the germline V gene (reference sequence). Between the trimmed V and J ends, which lost 4 bases and 2 bases, there was a span of 12 bases. CDR3 length: 14 residues. CDR3 loop: CASSSDRDPYEQYF. CDR3 sequence (DNA): TGTGCCAGCAGCTCAGACCGGGACCCCTACGAGCAGTACTTC.

Written as DNA, the CDR3 is TGTGCCAGTAGGGGGGGATTCACTGAAGCTTTCTTT. Translation gives CASRGGFTEAFF. This chain connects TRBV19 to TRBJ1-1, with a tentative D call TRBD1 (5 bases). The CDR3 has 12 residues. In germline, CDR1 is LNHDA, CDR2 SQIVND (reference sequence). V was cut by 6 bases and J by 4 bases, with 9 bases left in between.

This chain uses TRBV7-6 with TRBJ2-1; 9 nucleotides match TRBD1. Germline V gene lookup returns CDR1 SGHVS and CDR2 FNYEAQ. Unmatched junction bases numbered 13, after V lost 5 bases and J lost 5 bases. The CDR3 length is 17 residues. CDR3 sequence reads: CASSPEPGDRVNNEQFF. CDR3 coding DNA: TGTGCCAGCAGCCCTGAACCGGGGGACAGGGTGAACAATGAGCAGTTCTTC.

The chain joins TRBV7-9 to TRBJ1-5, with D possibly matching TRBD1 (5 bases). V lost 5 bases and J lost 7, with 9 bases in between. The length of the CDR3 is 12 residues. The V gene's germline CDR1 is SEHNR and CDR2 FQNEAQ (reference sequence). CDR3 sequence (DNA): TGTGCCAGCAGCCGTAGGGGACAGCCCCAGCATTTT. It yields the protein CASSRRGQPQHF.

This clonotype was seen only a few times. The chain employs TRBV12-3 or TRBV12-4 and TRBJ1-2; 8 nucleotides match TRBD1. After removal of 4 bases from V and 10 bases from J, the junction contained 11 bases not matched to a gene. The CDR3 sequence is 14 residues long. The CDR3 DNA is TGTGCCAGCAGTTGGACAGGGATAGAGAGAGACTACACCTTC. Protein sequence: CASSWTGIERDYTF.

The chain recombines TRBV7-9 with TRBJ2-3, with a tentative D call TRBD2 (5 bases). Trimming took off 4 bases at V and 6 bases at J, with 14 bases between the two ends. Germline V gene lookup returns CDR1 SEHNR and CDR2 FQNEAQ (reference sequence). The length of the CDR3 is 14 residues. CDR3 nucleotide sequence: TGTGCCAGCAGCTCCTCCGATCCGGGGGATACGCAGTATTTT. Its translation: CASSSSDPGDTQYF.

This clonotype has more than one count but fewer than ten. This sequence joins TRBV7-9 and TRBJ2-1; D call uncertain. The ends were cut back, 7 bases at V and 4 bases at J, with 11 bases in the middle. Germline V gene sequence: CDR1 SEHNR, CDR2 FQNEAQ (reference sequence). The CDR3 runs 13 residues. The CDR3: CASTLDGYNEQFF. In nucleotides, the CDR3 is TGTGCCAGCACCCTTGACGGTTACAATGAGCAGTTCTTC.

This clonotype showed up many times. V usage is TRBV9 and J usage is TRBJ2-1; either TRBD1 or TRBD2 may fit D (5 bases each). The V end lost 4 bases, the J end lost 9 bases, and 11 bases lay between the germline ends. Germline lookup yields CDR1 SGDLS and CDR2 YYNGEE. The CDR3 is 12 amino acids. The chain's CDR3 is CASSPTGLEQFF. The CDR3 region has the DNA TGTGCCAGCAGCCCTACAGGACTTGAGCAGTTCTTC.

This clonotype was observed a handful of times. The rearrangement uses TRBV12-3 or TRBV12-4 and TRBJ2-7; TRBD1 or TRBD2 may be the D gene (5 bases each). The germline V and J ends were trimmed by 5 bases and 8 bases, with 25 bases remaining between them. The CDR3 covers 16 residues. In DNA form, the CDR3 reads TGTGCCAGCAGTCACCCAACGACAGAGGGGAACCCTAAGCAGTACTTC. Translating gives CASSHPTTEGNPKQYF.

This rearrangement joins TRBV6-2 or TRBV6-3 to TRBJ1-1; 8 bases map to TRBD1. From germline, CDR1 is MNHEY and CDR2 SVGEGT. This CDR3 region has 16 residues. Unmatched junction bases numbered 14, after V lost 6 bases and J lost 5 bases. The CDR3 region has the DNA TGTGCCAGCAGCCCGGGGGGCAGGGGGCTCGGGACTGAAGCTTTCTTT. Its protein product is CASSPGGRGLGTEAFF.

The V and J genes are TRBV7-9 and TRBJ2-7; TRBD1 matches at 8 bases. The CDR3 totals 14 residues. The trim removed 4 bases at V and 3 bases at J, leaving 5 bases unmatched. Per the germline V gene, CDR1 is SEHNR and CDR2 is FQNEAQ (reference sequence). The CDR3 here is CASSSPGQVYEQYF. CDR3 nucleotide sequence: TGTGCCAGCAGCTCGCCGGGACAGGTCTACGAGCAGTACTTC.

In its sample, this clonotype was seen a few times. The junction and the germline gene differ at one end; a read error may be behind it. The V call is TRBV7-2, the J call TRBJ2-3, with D possibly matching TRBD2 (6 bases). CDR3 length: 18 residues. Germline CDR1 reads SGHTA; CDR2 reads FQGNSA. The CDR3 DNA sequence: TGTGCCAGCAGCTCCCCCACCTCAATTGGACTAAACACAGATACGCAGTACTTT. Protein product: CASSSPTSIGLNTDTQYF.

The V gene is TRBV5-8, the J gene TRBJ2-7, with unresolved D. Germline loops: CDR1 SGHTS, CDR2 YDEGEE. CDR3 length: 13 residues. With 5 bases removed from V and 3 bases from J, the gap between germline ends came to 12 bases. The chain's CDR3 is CASRRVGLYEQYF. CDR3 bases: TGTGCCAGCAGAAGGGTCGGCCTCTACGAGCAGTACTTC.

This clonotype came up a few times. V and J are TRBV12-3 or TRBV12-4 and TRBJ1-2; D is possibly TRBD1 (5 bases). The length of the CDR3 is 15 residues. Trimming shortened V by 4 bases and J by 7 bases, and 19 bases separated the two germline ends. CDR3 region: CASSYTPGGVIGYTF. The CDR3 DNA reads TGTGCCAGCAGTTACACTCCCGGGGGTGTCATTGGCTACACCTTC.

The chain recombines TRBV5-1 with TRBJ2-3, with TRBD1 identical over 7 bases. The ends lost 5 bases at V and 1 base at J; junction bases unmatched: 4. In germline, CDR1 is SGHRS, CDR2 YFSETQ. The CDR3 covers 14 residues. CDR3 sequence reads: CASRRQGGTDTQYF. The CDR3 DNA is TGCGCCAGCAGGAGACAGGGAGGCACAGATACGCAGTATTTT.

The CDR3, as DNA: TGTGCCATCTCTGGCAGGGGGCTAGGGAACACTGAAGCTTTCTTT. Amino acids: CAISGRGLGNTEAFF. This chain uses TRBV10-3 with TRBJ1-1; 8 bases map to TRBD1. The germline CDR1 and CDR2 sequences are ENHRY and SYGVKD. This CDR3 has 15 residues. After removal of 8 bases from V and 1 base from J, the junction contained 9 bases not matched to a gene.

This chain links TRBV5-1 with TRBJ2-7; D assignment may be TRBD1 or TRBD2 (5 bases each). Germline loops: CDR1 SGHRS, CDR2 YFSETQ. With 0 bases removed from V and 0 bases from J, the gap between germline ends came to 10 bases. The CDR3 consists of 15 residues. CDR3 loop: CASSLALGDSYEQYF. The CDR3 region has the DNA TGCGCCAGCAGCTTGGCCTTGGGGGACTCCTACGAGCAGTACTTC.

V gene TRBV2 combines with J gene TRBJ1-2; TRBD1 matches 9 bases. The CDR3 loop spans 17 amino acids. CDR1 SNHLY and CDR2 FYNNEI come from the germline V gene. V lost 6 bases and J lost 2; bases outside the gene matches: 13. CDR3 DNA sequence: TGTGCCAGCAGACCGGGACAGGGAATCGCAAGGAACTATGGCTACACCTTC. Translating it yields CASRPGQGIARNYGYTF.

This clonotype was found many times. CDR3 nucleotide sequence: TGCGCCAGCAGCCAAGAGGGGGGCTCTGGAAACACCATATATTTT. It codes for CASSQEGGSGNTIYF. This chain links TRBV4-3 with TRBJ1-3, with D perhaps matching TRBD1 (5 bases). Germline-derived CDR1 and CDR2 are LGHNA and YSLEER. With 0 bases removed from V and 0 bases from J, the gap between germline ends came to 6 bases. The CDR3 sequence is 15 residues long.

The chain links TRBV5-8 to TRBJ1-6, with D unresolved. This CDR3 has 15 residues. V was cut by 0 bases and J by 6 bases, with 10 bases left in between. The germline V gene has CDR1 SGHTS and CDR2 YDEGEE. The CDR3 DNA sequence: TGTGCCAGCAGCTTGGAAGGGTTTAGTAATTCACCCCTCCACTTT. Translation gives CASSLEGFSNSPLHF.

The chain joins TRBV9 to TRBJ2-1, with 8 bases that match TRBD1. The germline V gene has CDR1 SGDLS and CDR2 YYNGEE. CDR3 length: 13 amino acids. V lost 2 bases and J lost 6; bases outside the gene matches: 1. CDR3 sequence reads: CASSVGQGNEQFF. The CDR3, as DNA: TGTGCCAGCAGCGTTGGACAGGGCAATGAGCAGTTCTTC. Supplemented by reference TRBV9 and TRBJ2-1, the full variable domain reads DSGVTQTPKHLITATGQRVTLRCSPRSGDLSVYWYQQSLDQGLQFLIQYYNGEERAKGNILERFSAQQFPDLHSELNLSSLELGDSALYFCASSVGQGNEQFFGPGTRLTVL.

Many counts were recorded for this clonotype. The V gene is TRBV6-6, the J gene TRBJ2-7; 7 bases agree with TRBD2. There are 12 residues in the CDR3. Per germline, CDR1 MNHNY and CDR2 SVGAGI (reference sequence). V lost 0 bases to trimming and J lost 7 bases; unmatched junction nucleotides: 0. CDR3 amino acids: CASSYSGGEQYV. DNA for the CDR3: TGTGCCAGCAGTTACTCGGGGGGGGAGCAGTACGTC.

The chain combines TRBV12-3 or TRBV12-4 with TRBJ2-5; 10 bases map to TRBD1. The CDR3 contains 14 residues. V lost 5 bases and J lost 4; bases outside the gene matches: 4. CDR3 residues: CASSPRDRGETQYF. The CDR3 coding sequence is TGTGCCAGCAGTCCGCGGGACAGGGGAGAGACCCAGTACTTC.

This chain links TRBV20-1 with TRBJ2-7; 9 positions match TRBD1. Trimming at V came to 7 bases and at J to 3 bases, leaving 1 base not matched to a gene. Germline V CDR1 and CDR2: DFQATT, SNEGSKA (reference sequence). This CDR3 comprises 11 residues. As DNA, the CDR3 is TGCAGTGGGGGACAGGGCTACGAGCAGTACTTC. Translated: CSGGQGYEQYF.